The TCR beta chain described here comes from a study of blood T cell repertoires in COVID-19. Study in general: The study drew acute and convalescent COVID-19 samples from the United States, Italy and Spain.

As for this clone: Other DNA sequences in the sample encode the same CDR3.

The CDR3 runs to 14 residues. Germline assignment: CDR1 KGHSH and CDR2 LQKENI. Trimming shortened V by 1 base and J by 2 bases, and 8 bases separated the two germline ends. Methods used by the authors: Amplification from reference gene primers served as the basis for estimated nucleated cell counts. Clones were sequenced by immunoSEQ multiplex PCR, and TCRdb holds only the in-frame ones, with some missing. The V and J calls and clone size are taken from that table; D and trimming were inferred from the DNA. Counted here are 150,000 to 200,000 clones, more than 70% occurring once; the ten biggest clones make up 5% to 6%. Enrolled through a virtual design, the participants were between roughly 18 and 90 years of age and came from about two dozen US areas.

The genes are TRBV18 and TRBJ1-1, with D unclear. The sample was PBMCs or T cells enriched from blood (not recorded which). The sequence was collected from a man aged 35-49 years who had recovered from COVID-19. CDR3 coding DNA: TGTGCCAGCTCACCACAAGGAGCAAACACTGAAGCTTTCTTT. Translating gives CASSPQGANTEAFF.